The clone carrying this T cell receptor (beta chain) was seen only once. Per the authors' pipeline: Nucleated cell counts were estimated from reference gene primer amplification. Repertoires were generated with immunoSEQ multiplex PCR, while TCRdb's copy carries only in-frame clones and drops some. V and J calls plus clone size are reproduced from that table; the DNA served to infer D and trimming. This sample carries around 91,000 clones, 75% to 90% of them seen once, and the ten largest clones take around 38%. This entry is derived from a study of blood T cell repertoires in COVID-19. In germline, CDR1 is WNHNN, CDR2 SYGVQD (reference sequence). The CDR3 extends over 12 amino acids. V lost 3 bases, J lost 12 bases, and 14 bases lay in between.

Specimen: peripheral blood. This chain joins TRBV10-1 and TRBJ1-1; no clear D. This TCR was recovered from a man aged 80 or over with acute or convalescent COVID-19. Here the CDR3 DNA reads TGCGCCAGCAGTGATCTCTTGGCCGTGACTTTCTTT. As protein: CASSDLLAVTFF.